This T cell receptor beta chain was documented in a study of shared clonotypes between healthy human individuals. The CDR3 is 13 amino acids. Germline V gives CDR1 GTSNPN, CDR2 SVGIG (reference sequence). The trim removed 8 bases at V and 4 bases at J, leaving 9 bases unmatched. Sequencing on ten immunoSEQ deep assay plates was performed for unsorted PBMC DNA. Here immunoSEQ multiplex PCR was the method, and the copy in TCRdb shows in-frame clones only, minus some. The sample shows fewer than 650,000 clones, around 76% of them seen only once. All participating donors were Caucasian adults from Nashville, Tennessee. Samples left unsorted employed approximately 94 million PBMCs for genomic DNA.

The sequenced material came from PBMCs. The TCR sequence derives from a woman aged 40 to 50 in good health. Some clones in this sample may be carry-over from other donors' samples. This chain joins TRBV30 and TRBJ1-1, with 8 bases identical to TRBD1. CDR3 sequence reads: CATWTGQGTEAFF. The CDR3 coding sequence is TGTGCCACCTGGACAGGACAGGGCACTGAAGCTTTCTTT.